This TCR beta chain was retrieved from a study of beta chain features in type 1 diabetes (dated by TCRdb to 2017 to 2018). Background on the whole study: No differences in mean age, gender distribution, total cell number or subset yield were found between patients and healthy donors. In the study, recently diagnosed type 1 diabetes patients and matched healthy donors were compared on the TCRB repertoires of their sorted circulating CD4+ T cell subsets. Across all samples, some 99 million sorted cells were examined, and cell number per subset correlated strongly with RNA yield. Whereas all 28 donors provided naive and central memory subsets, regulatory and stem cell-like memory subsets were isolated from just 8 patients and roughly eight healthy donors.

Results and caveats for the whole study, not just this receptor: PCR may preferentially amplify shorter templates, but because patient and control samples were amplified and corrected together, any resulting skew would affect both groups equally. Type 1 diabetes patients showed a moderate but significant shortening of TCRB CDR3 length in all four CD4+ subsets. At VDJ recombination sites, patients with type 1 diabetes made fewer insertions and deleted more nucleotides, a pattern implying thymic rearrangement abnormalities. Because small numbers of individuals were included in the HLA sub-analyses, any influence of HLA type on TCRB rearrangement was left unresolved. Sequencing cDNA rather than genomic DNA could over-represent highly expressing activated cells, although activation and CD3 levels did not differ between groups. Naive, central memory and regulatory TCRB repertoires appeared more similar among patients than among healthy donors.

This clone was observed a few times. The target of this receptor is not known. Base qualities are missing; no much larger clone stands one base away. Each donor gave one peripheral blood draw, about 110 mL on average, collected into heparinised tubes. A BD FACSAria II was used to sort naive, central memory, regulatory and stem cell-like memory CD4+ T cells with a panel that included CD45RO, CCR7, CD25, CD127, CD95 and CD27. Purity was above 98% for every sorted population. Right away, PBMCs were isolated by Lymphoprep density gradient centrifugation and were stained directly, with no culture step. So that batch effects would be minimized, each experiment stained and sorted samples in pairs, pairing one healthy donor with one patient. The germline ends are 15 bases apart after V is trimmed by 8 bases and J by 4 bases. The CDR1 and CDR2 encoded by the germline V gene are MRHNA and SNTAGT. The CDR3 starts with the cysteine, ends with the phenylalanine, and has 14 residues. Only the CDR3 DNA is retained, 42 bases long and in frame from the first base.

The entire amount of isolated RNA was reverse transcribed using the High Capacity cDNA Reverse Transcription Kit, so the sequenced TCRB transcripts were expressed ones. Deep immunoSEQ sequencing was performed on naive, central memory and regulatory T cell samples, with an average of approximately 4 million total reads per sample. After sorted cells were lysed in RLT buffer, RNA was extracted with DNase-treated RNeasy Micro or Mini kits, with the choice depending on cell number. Each cell subset was processed separately to prevent cross-contamination, with patient and healthy donor samples processed together. The immunoSEQ multiplex PCR was used to amplify TCRB sequences from cDNA, yielding 87-bp fragments that span the CDR3 region. Sequencing of the amplicons was done on the Illumina HiSeq platform. Turning to the authors' computational methods: Synthetic template baselines were used to correct PCR bias computationally, reads within Hamming distance 2 were collapsed together, and singletons that could not be merged were discarded. Reads were aligned against IMGT so that V, D and J genes, CDR3 length and insertions or deletions at six rearrangement sites could be assigned. Within each subset, clonotype counts were normalized to sorted cell number, after which true diversity and Gini coefficients were computed with the tcR R package. The overlap coefficient, calculated on TCRB nucleotide sequences, was used to quantify repertoire sharing. Out-of-frame TCRB sequences from naive cells were analyzed as a proxy for the pre-selection repertoire. Here the immuneACCESS table is served through TCRdb, limited to in-frame sequences with V and J called. Missing clones are a known gap in these copies; in checked studies unresolved V genes cover under half, and the rest lacks a known reason. V and J calls and clone size are given by that table; D and trimming were obtained from the DNA. The sample includes approximately 250,000 clones, with around 14% observed a single time. Around 0.026% of the sample is held by the ten biggest clonotypes.

Sequenced material: naive CD4+ T cells from blood. Per the publication, the cell subset or site label means: true naive CD4+ T cells. The V gene is TRBV6-4 and the J gene is TRBJ2-1; TRBD2 is possibly the D segment (5 matching bases). The clonotype was recovered from a woman aged 40 to 50 in good health. DNA sequence: TGTGCCAGCGCTTCGGAGGACCGTTACAATGAGCAGTTCTTC. Its amino acids are CASASEDRYNEQFF.